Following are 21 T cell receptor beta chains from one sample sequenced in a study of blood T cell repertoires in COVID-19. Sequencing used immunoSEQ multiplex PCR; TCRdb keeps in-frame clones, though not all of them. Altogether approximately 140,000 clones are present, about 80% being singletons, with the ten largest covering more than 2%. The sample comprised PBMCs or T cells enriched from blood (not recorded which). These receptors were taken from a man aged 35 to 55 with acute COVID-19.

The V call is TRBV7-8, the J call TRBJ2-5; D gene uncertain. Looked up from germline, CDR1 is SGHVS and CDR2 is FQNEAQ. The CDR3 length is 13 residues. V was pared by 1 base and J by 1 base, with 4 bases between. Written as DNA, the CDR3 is TGTGCCAGCAGCTTAGGAGTCCAAGAGACCCAGTACTTC. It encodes CASSLGVQETQYF. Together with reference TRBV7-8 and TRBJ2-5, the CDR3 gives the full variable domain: GAGVSQSPRYKVAKRGQDVALRCDPISGHVSLFWYQQALGQGPEFLTYFQNEAQLDKSGLPSDRFFAERPEGSVSTLKIQRTQQEDSAVYLCASSLGVQETQYFGPGTRLLVL.

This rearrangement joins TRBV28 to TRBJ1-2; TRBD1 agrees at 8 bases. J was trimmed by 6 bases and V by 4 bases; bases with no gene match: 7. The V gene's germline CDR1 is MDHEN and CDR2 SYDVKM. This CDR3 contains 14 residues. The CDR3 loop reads CASSSLTGGNGYTF. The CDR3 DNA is TGTGCCAGCAGTTCGCTAACAGGGGGAAATGGCTACACCTTC.

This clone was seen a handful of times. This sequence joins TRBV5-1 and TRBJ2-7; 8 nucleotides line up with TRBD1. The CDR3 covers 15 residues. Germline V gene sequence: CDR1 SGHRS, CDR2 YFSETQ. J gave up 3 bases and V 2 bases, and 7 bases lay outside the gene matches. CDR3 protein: CASSFPGQDFYEQYF. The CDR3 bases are TGCGCCAGCAGCTTCCCGGGACAGGACTTCTACGAGCAGTACTTC.

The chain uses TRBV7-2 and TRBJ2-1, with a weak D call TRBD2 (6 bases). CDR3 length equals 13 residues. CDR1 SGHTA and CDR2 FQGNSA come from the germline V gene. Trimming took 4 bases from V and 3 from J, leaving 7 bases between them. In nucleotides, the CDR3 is TGTGCCAGCAGCTCGGACTACTACAATGAGCAGTTCTTC. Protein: CASSSDYYNEQFF.

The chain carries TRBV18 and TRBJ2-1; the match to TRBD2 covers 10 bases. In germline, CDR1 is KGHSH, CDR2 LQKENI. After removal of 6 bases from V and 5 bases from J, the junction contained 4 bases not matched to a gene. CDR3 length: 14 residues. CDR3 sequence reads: CASSPGTSDNEQFF. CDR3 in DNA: TGTGCCAGCTCCCCCGGGACTAGCGACAATGAGCAGTTCTTC.

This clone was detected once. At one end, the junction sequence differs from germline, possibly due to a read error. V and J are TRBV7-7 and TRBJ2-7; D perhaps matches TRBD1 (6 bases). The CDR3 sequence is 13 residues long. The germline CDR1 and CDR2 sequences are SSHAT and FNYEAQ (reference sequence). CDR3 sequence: CASSSDRSGEQYF. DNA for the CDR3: TGTGCTAGCAGCTCCGACAGGTCTGGCGAGCAGTACTTC.

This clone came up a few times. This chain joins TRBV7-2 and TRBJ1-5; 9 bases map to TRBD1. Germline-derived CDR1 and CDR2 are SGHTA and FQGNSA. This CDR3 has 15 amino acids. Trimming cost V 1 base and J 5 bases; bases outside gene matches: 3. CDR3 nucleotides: TGTGCCAGCAGCTTAGGGACAGGGGAGGATCAGCCCCAGCATTTT. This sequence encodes CASSLGTGEDQPQHF.

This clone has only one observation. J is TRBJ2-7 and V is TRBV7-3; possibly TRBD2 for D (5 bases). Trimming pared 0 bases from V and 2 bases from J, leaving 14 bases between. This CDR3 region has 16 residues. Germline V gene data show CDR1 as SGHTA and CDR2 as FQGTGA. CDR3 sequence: CASSLTPAVTTYEQYF. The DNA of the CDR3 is TGTGCCAGCAGCTTAACCCCTGCGGTGACTACCTACGAGCAGTACTTC. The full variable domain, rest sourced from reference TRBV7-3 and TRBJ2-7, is GAGVSQTPSNKVTEKGKYVELRCDPISGHTALYWYRQSLGQGPEFLIYFQGTGAADDSGLPNDRFFAVRPEGSVSTLKIQRTERGDSAVYLCASSLTPAVTTYEQYFGPGTRLTVT.

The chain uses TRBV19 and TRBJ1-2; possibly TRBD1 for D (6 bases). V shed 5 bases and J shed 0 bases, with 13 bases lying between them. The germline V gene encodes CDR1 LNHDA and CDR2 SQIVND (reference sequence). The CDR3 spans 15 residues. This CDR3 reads CASSPTGPSNYGYTF. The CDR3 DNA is TGTGCCAGTAGTCCGACAGGACCCTCTAACTATGGCTACACCTTC.

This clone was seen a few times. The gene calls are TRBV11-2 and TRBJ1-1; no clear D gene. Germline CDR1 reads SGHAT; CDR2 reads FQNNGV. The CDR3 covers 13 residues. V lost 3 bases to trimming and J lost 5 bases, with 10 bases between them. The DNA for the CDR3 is TGTGCCAGCAGCTTTCAACAAAGAACTGAAGCTTTCTTT. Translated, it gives CASSFQQRTEAFF.

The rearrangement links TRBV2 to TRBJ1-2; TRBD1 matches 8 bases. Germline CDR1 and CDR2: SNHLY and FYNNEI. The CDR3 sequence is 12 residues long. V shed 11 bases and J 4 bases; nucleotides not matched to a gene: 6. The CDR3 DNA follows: TGTGCCGCAGGGGGCGGGTCCTATGGCTACACCTTC. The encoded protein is CAAGGGSYGYTF.

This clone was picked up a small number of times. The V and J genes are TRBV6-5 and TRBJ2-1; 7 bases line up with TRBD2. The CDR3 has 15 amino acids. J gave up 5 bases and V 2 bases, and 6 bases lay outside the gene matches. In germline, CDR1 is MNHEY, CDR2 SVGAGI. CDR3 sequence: CASSYGGLGDNEQFF. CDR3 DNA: TGTGCCAGCAGTTACGGTGGACTAGGAGACAATGAGCAGTTCTTC.

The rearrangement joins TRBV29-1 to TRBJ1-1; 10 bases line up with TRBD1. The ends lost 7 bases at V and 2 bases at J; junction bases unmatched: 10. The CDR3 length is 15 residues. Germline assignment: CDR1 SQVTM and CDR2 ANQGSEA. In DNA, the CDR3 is TGCAGCGCCCGAGGGACAGGGGCCAGTAACACTGAAGCTTTCTTT. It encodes CSARGTGASNTEAFF.

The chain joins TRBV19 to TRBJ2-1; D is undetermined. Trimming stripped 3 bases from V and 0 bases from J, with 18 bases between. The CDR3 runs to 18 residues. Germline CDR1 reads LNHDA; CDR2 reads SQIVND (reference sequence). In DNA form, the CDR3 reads TGTGCCAGTAGTATTCCCCGGGTCTTCGAGAGCTCCTACAATGAGCAGTTCTTC. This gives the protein CASSIPRVFESSYNEQFF.

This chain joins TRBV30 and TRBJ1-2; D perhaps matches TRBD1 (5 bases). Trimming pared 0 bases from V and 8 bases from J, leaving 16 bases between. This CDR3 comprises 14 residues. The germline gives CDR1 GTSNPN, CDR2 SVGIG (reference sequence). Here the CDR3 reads CAWSVQDRVRGYTF. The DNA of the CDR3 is TGTGCCTGGAGTGTACAGGACCGCGTAAGAGGCTACACCTTC.

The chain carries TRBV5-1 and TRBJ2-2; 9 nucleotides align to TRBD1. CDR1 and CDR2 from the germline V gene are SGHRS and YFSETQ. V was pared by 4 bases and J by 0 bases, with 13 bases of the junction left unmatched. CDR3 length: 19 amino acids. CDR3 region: CASSVKEGRQGANTGELFF. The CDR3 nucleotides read TGCGCCAGCAGCGTGAAGGAGGGACGACAGGGGGCGAACACCGGGGAGCTGTTTTTT.

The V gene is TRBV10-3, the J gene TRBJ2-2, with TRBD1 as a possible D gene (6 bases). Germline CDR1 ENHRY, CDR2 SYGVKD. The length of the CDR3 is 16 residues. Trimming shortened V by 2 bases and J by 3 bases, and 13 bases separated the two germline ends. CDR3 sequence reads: CAISEGQQWYTGELFF. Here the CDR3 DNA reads TGTGCCATCAGTGAGGGACAGCAGTGGTACACCGGGGAGCTGTTTTTT.

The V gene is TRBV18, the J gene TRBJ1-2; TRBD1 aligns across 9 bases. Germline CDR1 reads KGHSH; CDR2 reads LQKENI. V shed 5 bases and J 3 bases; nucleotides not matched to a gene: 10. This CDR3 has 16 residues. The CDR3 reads CASSTEGQGGYYGYTF. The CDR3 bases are TGTGCCAGCTCAACGGAGGGACAGGGAGGGTACTATGGCTACACCTTC.

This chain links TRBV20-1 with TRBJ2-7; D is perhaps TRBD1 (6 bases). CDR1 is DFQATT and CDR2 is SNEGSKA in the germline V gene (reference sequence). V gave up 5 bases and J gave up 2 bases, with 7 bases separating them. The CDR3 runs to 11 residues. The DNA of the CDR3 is TGCAGTGCTTGGGACACCTACGAGCAGTACTTC. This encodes CSAWDTYEQYF.

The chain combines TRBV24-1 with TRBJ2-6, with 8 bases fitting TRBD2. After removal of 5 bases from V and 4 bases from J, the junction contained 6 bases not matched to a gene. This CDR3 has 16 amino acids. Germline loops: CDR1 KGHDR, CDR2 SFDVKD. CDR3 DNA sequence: TGTGCCACCAGTGCGGGAGGGACTTCCGGGGCCAACGTCCTGACTTTC. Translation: CATSAGGTSGANVLTF.

CDR3 coding DNA: TGTGCCAGCAGCTTAACAGAAGAGACCCAGTACTTC. The encoded protein is CASSLTEETQYF. The chain is built from TRBV11-2 and TRBJ2-5; D gene uncertain. V lost 2 bases, J lost 3 bases, and 4 bases lay in between. The CDR3 spans 12 residues. Germline-derived CDR1 and CDR2 are SGHAT and FQNNGV.